This TCR beta chain appears in the sequencing data of a study of beta chain features in type 1 diabetes. Whole-study findings and limits: In all four CD4+ subsets, TCRB CDR3 length was significantly, moderately reduced in type 1 diabetes.

A remark on this clone: What it binds is not known.

Every bit of the isolated RNA underwent reverse transcription, so sequencing read expressed TCRB transcripts. The data were produced by immunoSEQ multiplex PCR, yet TCRdb's version contains in-frame clones alone and is incomplete. The profile shows about 370,000 clones, more than 13% of them singletons. Germline V gene sequence: CDR1 MDHEN, CDR2 SYDVKM. V lost 8 bases and J lost 5; bases outside the gene matches: 10. The CDR3 consists of 14 residues. All of the sorted populations showed purity greater than 95%. The chain links TRBV28 to TRBJ1-2; 8 nucleotides line up with TRBD1. Source material: naive CD4+ T cells from blood. This receptor was identified in a woman aged 18 to 35 in good health. This CDR3 reads CASLAGGAKYGYTF. CDR3 bases: TGTGCCAGCTTGGCAGGGGGCGCAAAGTATGGCTACACCTTC.